Here is one T cell receptor (beta chain) with its context. Antigen: not known. This sample stems from a study of blood T cells in healthy people across ages. The V gene lost 5 bases and the J gene lost 4 bases, with 9 bases spanning the gap. This CDR3 spans 13 amino acids. In germline, CDR1 is SNHLY, CDR2 FYNNEI. Sample-barcoded 5' priming and a J-beta primer mix drove a second PCR of about 6 to 12 cycles. TCRdb passed the 5' RACE reads through MiXCR, listing each CDR3 protein once. The table includes roughly 500,000 distinct CDR3 sequences, about 25% detected once. General study findings and limits: Per-million-T-cell TCR beta diversity fell roughly linearly with age.

These same records also appear under a second study, on T cells of mothers and their children. That source notes: Reads obtained per mother exceeded 10 million TCR beta CDR3 reads, with 3 million to 3.5 million obtained per child. Similar thymic selection effects on TCR recombination output appear in pairs, both related and unrelated. An overlap that was slightly higher, though non-significant, was seen in related mother-child pairs versus unrelated pairs.

The chain employs TRBV2 and TRBJ1-5; a weak D match, TRBD1 (5 bases). Material for sequencing was blood. The TCR originated in a boy aged 10-17 years in good health. The CDR3 DNA follows: TGTGCCAGCAGTCCGGGGGTGAATCAGCCCCAGCATTTT. Its translation is CASSPGVNQPQHF.